These 26 T cell receptor beta chains originate from one sample sequenced in a study of shared clonotypes between healthy human individuals. Sequencing used immunoSEQ multiplex PCR; TCRdb keeps in-frame clones, though not all of them. This sample has 2 million to 2.5 million clones; around 93% occur once, and the top ten carry around 0.4%. The sample was naive CD4+ T cells from PBMCs. This sample's subset: CD45RA+ positively selected. Receptor source: a man aged 18 to 30 in good health. Some clones in this sample may be carry-over from other donors' samples.

The gene calls are TRBV10-3 and TRBJ2-5; the match to TRBD2 covers 11 bases. Per the germline V gene, CDR1 is ENHRY and CDR2 is SYGVKD. V shed 6 bases, J shed 4 bases, and the junction held 1 base outside the gene matches. The CDR3 extends over 13 amino acids. Here the CDR3 reads CAISTSGRETQYF. CDR3 sequence (DNA): TGTGCCATCAGCACTAGCGGGAGAGAGACCCAGTACTTC.

In DNA, the CDR3 is TGTGCCAGCAGCCCGGCCCCCGCCCAAGAGACCCAGTACTTC. Translated: CASSPAPAQETQYF. The chain is built from TRBV6-5 and TRBJ2-5; no definite D call. The CDR3 sequence is 14 residues long. Trimming took off 6 bases at V and 1 base at J, with 12 bases between the two ends. The V gene's germline CDR1 is MNHEY and CDR2 SVGAGI.

The gene calls are TRBV19 and TRBJ2-1; D call uncertain. In germline, CDR1 is LNHDA, CDR2 SQIVND (reference sequence). V was clipped by 2 bases and J by 4 bases, with 9 bases between them. The CDR3 is made up of 14 amino acids. CDR3 sequence (DNA): TGTGCCAGTAGTATATCAGCGTCGTACAATGAGCAGTTCTTC. This encodes CASSISASYNEQFF.

The V call is TRBV7-3, the J call TRBJ2-3; 9 bases are shared with TRBD2. V was clipped by 5 bases and J by 2 bases; unmatched bases: 5. Germline V CDR1 and CDR2: SGHTA, FQGTGA. The CDR3 extends over 15 amino acids. The CDR3 nucleotides read TGTGCCAGCAGCCCTCGGACTAGCGACACAGATACGCAGTATTTT. The encoded protein is CASSPRTSDTDTQYF. The entire variable domain, with the rest obtained from reference TRBV7-3 and TRBJ2-3, is as follows: GAGVSQTPSNKVTEKGKYVELRCDPISGHTALYWYRQSLGQGPEFLIYFQGTGAADDSGLPNDRFFAVRPEGSVSTLKIQRTERGDSAVYLCASSPRTSDTDTQYFGPGTRLTVL.

This chain links TRBV7-6 with TRBJ1-3, with TRBD1 as a possible D gene (6 bases). Germline values: CDR1 SGHVS, CDR2 FNYEAQ. The CDR3 consists of 18 residues. The V gene lost 5 bases and the J gene lost 0 bases, with 20 bases spanning the gap. In nucleotides, the CDR3 is TGTGCCAGCAGCCCGCTGTGGGGGGCGACTTACTCTGGAAACACCATATATTTT. Encoded protein: CASSPLWGATYSGNTIYF.

The chain is built from TRBV15 and TRBJ2-1; 8 bases are a match to TRBD2. V dropped 9 bases and J dropped 0; count of bases not matched to a gene: 4. Germline CDR1 is LNHNV and CDR2 is YYDKDF (reference sequence). This CDR3 is built from 14 residues. CDR3 region: CATRSGSSYNEQFF. In DNA form, the CDR3 reads TGTGCCACAAGAAGCGGGAGCTCCTACAATGAGCAGTTCTTC.

The genes are TRBV28 and TRBJ2-2, with D possibly called TRBD1 or TRBD2 (5 bases each). The CDR3 sequence is 13 residues long. V shed 9 bases and J shed 5 bases, with 13 bases lying between them. Germline V gene sequence: CDR1 MDHEN, CDR2 SYDVKM. In DNA form, the CDR3 reads TGTGCCAGTAGCCCAGGGAGTACCGGGGAGCTGTTTTTT. This encodes CASSPGSTGELFF.

Note on this clone: This specimen includes other DNA sequences encoding the same CDR3. The V gene is TRBV28, the J gene TRBJ1-1, with 8 bases aligning to TRBD1. The CDR3 spans 13 residues. Losses at the gene ends were 10 bases for V and 4 bases for J; bases not matched to a gene: 8. Germline values: CDR1 MDHEN, CDR2 SYDVKM. The CDR3 sequence: CATYRGGGTEAFF. In nucleotides, the CDR3 is TGTGCCACATACAGGGGGGGCGGCACTGAAGCTTTCTTT.

The rearrangement uses TRBV28 and TRBJ2-1; a possible D gene is TRBD1 (6 bases). Trimming cost V 6 bases and J 4 bases, with 19 bases left between them. Germline V lookup: CDR1 MDHEN, CDR2 SYDVKM. CDR3 length equals 16 residues. CDR3 residues: CASRSSVGQGYNEQFF. The CDR3 bases are TGTGCCAGCAGATCTTCCGTCGGCCAGGGGTACAATGAGCAGTTCTTC.

As DNA, the CDR3 is TGTGCCAGCAGCGTAGGTGGACAGGGCTATGTCGAGCAGTACTTC. Its protein is CASSVGGQGYVEQYF. V usage is TRBV9 and J usage is TRBJ2-7; TRBD1 agrees at 8 bases. V shed 0 bases and J 6 bases; nucleotides not matched to a gene: 8. Germline V CDR1 and CDR2: SGDLS, YYNGEE. This CDR3 is built from 15 residues. Full variable domain (missing parts from reference TRBV9 and TRBJ2-7): DSGVTQTPKHLITATGQRVTLRCSPRSGDLSVYWYQQSLDQGLQFLIQYYNGEERAKGNILERFSAQQFPDLHSELNLSSLELGDSALYFCASSVGGQGYVEQYFGPGTRLTVT.

This CDR3 reads CASAGGLGHGYTF. The DNA for the CDR3 is TGTGCCAGTGCGGGGGGCCTAGGCCATGGCTACACCTTC. This chain joins TRBV7-2 and TRBJ1-2, with D perhaps matching TRBD1 (6 bases). This CDR3 has 13 amino acids. Trimming removed 9 bases from V and 6 bases from J, with 17 bases in between. Germline V lookup: CDR1 SGHTA, CDR2 FQGNSA.

This sequence joins TRBV7-2 and TRBJ2-1; D not certain. The CDR3 is 16 residues long. Germline values: CDR1 SGHTA, CDR2 FQGNSA. The V end was cut by 5 bases, the J end by 4 bases, with 18 bases between. The CDR3 reads CASSNRVGIAYNEQFF. In DNA, the CDR3 is TGTGCCAGCAGCAACCGGGTAGGGATAGCTTACAATGAGCAGTTCTTC.

The chain links TRBV7-8 to TRBJ1-2; the D gene is possibly TRBD1 (6 bases). Trimming cost V 5 bases and J 0 bases, with 7 bases left between them. The CDR3 has 13 amino acids. Germline assignment: CDR1 SGHVS and CDR2 FQNEAQ. In DNA form, the CDR3 reads TGTGCCAGCAGCCAGGGGACTAACTATGGCTACACCTTC. Protein product: CASSQGTNYGYTF.

This chain uses TRBV11-2 with TRBJ2-7, with TRBD2 matching over 9 bases. The CDR3 is 15 residues long. Unmatched junction bases numbered 10, after V lost 6 bases and J lost 4 bases. The germline CDR1 and CDR2 sequences are SGHAT and FQNNGV. CDR3 loop: CASRLLTSGVYEQYF. The CDR3 coding sequence is TGTGCCAGCAGGTTACTGACTAGCGGAGTTTACGAGCAGTACTTC. Combining the CDR3 with reference TRBV11-2 and TRBJ2-7 gives the whole variable domain EAGVAQSPRYKIIEKRQSVAFWCNPISGHATLYWYQQILGQGPKLLIQFQNNGVVDDSQLPKDRFSAERLKGVDSTLKIQPAKLEDSAVYLCASRLLTSGVYEQYFGPGTRLTVT.

The chain carries TRBV4-1 and TRBJ2-1; D is uncertain. Per germline, CDR1 MGHRA and CDR2 YSYEKL. Trimming took 4 bases from V and 3 from J, leaving 16 bases between them. There are 16 residues in the CDR3. CDR3 nucleotides: TGCGCCAGCAGCCCCCGAGACCAACCGGGCTACAATGAGCAGTTCTTC. This translates into CASSPRDQPGYNEQFF.

The chain recombines TRBV19 with TRBJ2-7; TRBD2 matches at 7 bases. Unmatched junction bases numbered 5, after V lost 4 bases and J lost 2 bases. In germline, CDR1 is LNHDA, CDR2 SQIVND (reference sequence). CDR3 size: 14 residues. CDR3 residues: CASSKLATTYEQYF. CDR3 nucleotides: TGTGCCAGTAGTAAACTAGCGACTACCTACGAGCAGTACTTC.

V is TRBV6-1 and J is TRBJ1-5; D unclear. The CDR3 loop spans 15 amino acids. Germline values: CDR1 MNHNS, CDR2 SASEGT. Trimming removed 4 bases at V and 0 bases at J, with 10 bases between. CDR3 sequence: CASSALGNSNQPQHF. The CDR3, as DNA: TGTGCCAGCAGTGCTTTAGGGAATAGCAATCAGCCCCAGCATTTT.

This chain uses TRBV28 with TRBJ2-1, with TRBD2 matching over 8 bases. The CDR3 extends over 12 amino acids. V lost 8 bases, J lost 10 bases, and 7 bases stayed unmatched. Germline V lookup: CDR1 MDHEN, CDR2 SYDVKM. In nucleotides, the CDR3 is TGTGCCAGCGGGGGCTTAGCGGGAGAGCAGTTCTTC. It codes for CASGGLAGEQFF. Looking up the rest from reference TRBV28 and TRBJ2-1 gives the full variable domain: DVKVTQSSRYLVKRTGEKVFLECVQDMDHENMFWYRQDPGLGLRLIYFSYDVKMKEKGDIPEGYSVSREKKERFSLILESASTNQTSMYLCASGGLAGEQFFGPGTRLTVL.

The sample holds one count of this clone. The V gene is TRBV9, the J gene TRBJ2-1; tentative D call: TRBD1 (6 bases). Germline-derived CDR1 and CDR2 are SGDLS and YYNGEE. V was cut by 4 bases and J by 4 bases, with 18 bases left in between. CDR3 length equals 16 residues. CDR3 coding DNA: TGTGCCAGCAGCCCCGGACAGAACCCAAGATACAATGAGCAGTTCTTC. It is translated as CASSPGQNPRYNEQFF.

The V gene is TRBV5-6, the J gene TRBJ1-2, with 10 bases aligning to TRBD1. The V segment lost 4 bases and the J segment 8 bases; nucleotides outside the gene matches: 11. The CDR3 has 15 residues. CDR1 SGHDT and CDR2 YYEEEE come from the germline V gene. CDR3 protein: CASSPRQGAMSGYTF. DNA for the CDR3: TGTGCCAGCAGCCCTCGACAGGGGGCTATGTCGGGCTACACCTTC.

The genes are TRBV4-3 and TRBJ2-3; D call uncertain. CDR1 and CDR2 (germline): LGHNA, YSLEER. Trimming stripped 1 base from V and 0 bases from J, with 5 bases between. The CDR3 length is 14 residues. The CDR3 sequence: CASSQVGSTDTQYF. CDR3 nucleotide sequence: TGCGCCAGCAGCCAAGTGGGTAGCACAGATACGCAGTATTTT.

V usage is TRBV18 and J usage is TRBJ2-1; 10 bases line up with TRBD2. Looked up from germline, CDR1 is KGHSH and CDR2 is LQKENI. Unmatched junction bases numbered 4, after V lost 3 bases and J lost 5 bases. This CDR3 is 15 amino acids long. The CDR3 coding sequence is TGTGCCAGCTCACCGCGAGGGACTAGCGACAATGAGCAGTTCTTC. This codes for CASSPRGTSDNEQFF.

On this clone itself: Other DNA sequences from this sample encode an identical CDR3 as well. The chain combines TRBV19 with TRBJ2-5, with D possibly TRBD1 on 6 matching bases. Germline V gene sequence: CDR1 LNHDA, CDR2 SQIVND (reference sequence). V lost 4 bases and J 1 base, leaving 7 bases between the germline ends. The CDR3 consists of 13 residues. The CDR3: CASSRQAQETQYF. The CDR3 nucleotides are TGTGCCAGTAGTAGACAGGCCCAAGAGACCCAGTACTTC.

This clone was seen only once. The gene calls are TRBV5-4 and TRBJ2-7; a possible D gene is TRBD1 (6 bases). The germline V gene has CDR1 SGHNT and CDR2 YYREEE (reference sequence). This CDR3 region has 15 residues. Trimming removed 5 bases at V and 2 bases at J, with 17 bases between. The CDR3 bases are TGTGCCAGCAGGCGGGCAGGGGCCGCTACCTACGAGCAGTACTTC. As protein: CASRRAGAATYEQYF.

The gene calls are TRBV9 and TRBJ2-2; D might be TRBD1 (6 bases). The CDR3 runs 18 residues. The germline V gene has CDR1 SGDLS and CDR2 YYNGEE. Trimming pared 0 bases from V and 2 bases from J, leaving 17 bases between. Here the CDR3 reads CASSVVIGQRLNTGELFF. The CDR3 coding sequence is TGTGCCAGCAGCGTAGTAATAGGACAGAGGTTAAACACCGGGGAGCTGTTTTTT.

The chain uses TRBV19 and TRBJ2-1, with unresolved D. Germline assignment: CDR1 LNHDA and CDR2 SQIVND (reference sequence). The CDR3 loop spans 15 amino acids. Trimming stripped 6 bases from V and 0 bases from J, with 12 bases between. The CDR3 loop is CASSRGPDSYNEQFF. The CDR3 nucleotides read TGTGCCAGTAGCCGCGGCCCGGACTCCTACAATGAGCAGTTCTTC.